The rows below give T cell receptor beta chains drawn from one sample of a study of shared clonotypes between healthy human individuals. Repertoires were generated with immunoSEQ multiplex PCR, while TCRdb's copy carries only in-frame clones and drops some. The data show about 2 million clones, approximately 95% seen once. The sequencing sample was made of naive CD4+ T cells sorted from blood. These receptor sequences come from a man younger than 35 in good health. CDR3s include the opening cysteine and the closing phenylalanine or tryptophan. The D gene is left open where the match is weak. Clone size is not always given. Where it is, it says once, few, many or a class for expanded clones.

abundance: .
v_gene: TRBV2
d_gene: .
j_gene: TRBJ1-1
CDR3aa: CASRTNGLVNTEAFF
CDR3nt: TGTGCCAGCAGGACGAATGGGCTAGTGAACACTGAAGCTTTCTTT

abundance: .
v_gene: TRBV9
d_gene: .
j_gene: TRBJ1-4
CDR3aa: CASSAGLDSQNEKLFF
CDR3nt: TGTGCCAGCAGCGCCGGATTGGACAGCCAAAATGAAAAACTGTTTTTT

abundance: .
v_gene: TRBV5-6
d_gene: .
j_gene: TRBJ1-6
CDR3aa: CASSFYRANSPLHF
CDR3nt: TGTGCCAGCAGCTTTTACAGGGCTAACTCACCCCTCCACTTT

abundance: once
v_gene: TRBV9
d_gene: TRBD2
j_gene: TRBJ2-1
CDR3aa: CASSLTPGTSGGYNEQFF
CDR3nt: TGTGCCAGCAGCCTAACCCCTGGGACTAGCGGGGGTTACAATGAGCAGTTCTTC

abundance: .
v_gene: TRBV6-1
d_gene: .
j_gene: TRBJ1-3
CDR3aa: CASSEAGRISGNTIYF
CDR3nt: TGTGCCAGCAGTGAAGCGGGACGGATCTCTGGAAACACCATATATTTT

abundance: .
v_gene: TRBV5-4
d_gene: .
j_gene: TRBJ2-3
CDR3aa: CASSLAGGDTQYF
CDR3nt: TGTGCCAGCAGCTTGGCCGGGGGCGATACGCAGTATTTT

abundance: .
v_gene: TRBV29-1
d_gene: .
j_gene: TRBJ1-1
CDR3aa: CSVEGGRGTEAFF
CDR3nt: TGCAGCGTTGAAGGAGGGCGAGGCACTGAAGCTTTCTTT

abundance: .
v_gene: TRBV19
d_gene: TRBD1
j_gene: TRBJ2-7
CDR3aa: CATQPGDRGMHEQYF
CDR3nt: TGTGCCACCCAGCCTGGGGACAGGGGTATGCACGAGCAGTACTTC

abundance: .
v_gene: TRBV6-1
d_gene: TRBD1
j_gene: TRBJ1-5
CDR3aa: CASSEGQGGRQPQHF
CDR3nt: TGTGCCAGCAGTGAAGGACAGGGCGGGAGACAGCCCCAGCATTTT

abundance: .
v_gene: TRBV7-2
d_gene: .
j_gene: TRBJ2-7
CDR3aa: CASSLTTGGSYEQYF
CDR3nt: TGTGCCAGCAGCTTAACGACAGGTGGCTCCTACGAGCAGTACTTC

abundance: .
v_gene: TRBV2
d_gene: TRBD1
j_gene: TRBJ2-4
CDR3aa: CASSEGGQGAVVNIQYF
CDR3nt: TGTGCCAGCAGTGAAGGGGGACAGGGAGCAGTTGTAAACATTCAGTACTTC

abundance: .
v_gene: TRBV11-2
d_gene: .
j_gene: TRBJ2-7
CDR3aa: CASSLSTNSYEQYF
CDR3nt: TGTGCCAGCAGCTTGAGCACGAACTCCTACGAGCAGTACTTC

abundance: once
v_gene: TRBV11-2
d_gene: TRBD2
j_gene: TRBJ2-3
CDR3aa: CASSGPLAGGGTQYF
CDR3nt: TGTGCCAGCAGCGGCCCCTTGGCGGGGGGAGGTACGCAGTATTTT

abundance: .
v_gene: TRBV7-3
d_gene: .
j_gene: TRBJ1-1
CDR3aa: CASSLTKNTEAFF
CDR3nt: TGTGCCAGCAGCTTAACTAAGAACACTGAAGCTTTCTTT

abundance: .
v_gene: TRBV7-6
d_gene: .
j_gene: TRBJ2-7
CDR3aa: CASSLGRGDEQYF
CDR3nt: TGTGCCAGCAGCTTAGGCAGGGGGGACGAGCAGTACTTC

abundance: .
v_gene: TRBV30
d_gene: TRBD2
j_gene: TRBJ2-1
CDR3aa: CAWSVGLANYNEQFF
CDR3nt: TGTGCCTGGAGTGTGGGACTAGCAAACTACAATGAGCAGTTCTTC

abundance: once
v_gene: TRBV10-3
d_gene: TRBD1
j_gene: TRBJ2-2
CDR3aa: CAISESIGTGGGELFF
CDR3nt: TGTGCCATCAGTGAGTCGATCGGGACAGGGGGCGGGGAGCTGTTTTTT

abundance: .
v_gene: TRBV30
d_gene: .
j_gene: TRBJ2-3
CDR3aa: CAWSAQKRQYF
CDR3nt: TGTGCCTGGAGTGCCCAGAAACGGCAGTATTTT

abundance: once
v_gene: TRBV18
d_gene: TRBD1
j_gene: TRBJ2-7
CDR3aa: CASSPTIGTGGEQYF
CDR3nt: TGTGCCAGCTCACCGACGATCGGGACAGGGGGCGAGCAGTACTTC

abundance: once
v_gene: TRBV7-2
d_gene: .
j_gene: TRBJ2-7
CDR3aa: CASSLSKGYEQYF
CDR3nt: TGTGCCAGCAGCCTGTCGAAGGGATACGAGCAGTACTTC

abundance: .
v_gene: TRBV2
d_gene: TRBD1
j_gene: TRBJ1-4
CDR3aa: CASSLGQAGEKLFF
CDR3nt: TGTGCCAGCAGCCTTGGACAGGCGGGGGAAAAACTGTTTTTT

abundance: .
v_gene: TRBV30
d_gene: .
j_gene: TRBJ1-2
CDR3aa: CAWSVLAAEGYTF
CDR3nt: TGTGCCTGGAGTGTACTGGCGGCGGAGGGCTACACCTTC

abundance: .
v_gene: TRBV6-1
d_gene: .
j_gene: TRBJ2-7
CDR3aa: CASGRREGSYEQYF
CDR3nt: TGTGCCAGCGGGAGGAGGGAAGGTTCCTACGAGCAGTACTTC

abundance: .
v_gene: TRBV10-1
d_gene: .
j_gene: TRBJ2-1
CDR3aa: CASSQGPLDEQFF
CDR3nt: TGCGCCAGCAGTCAGGGTCCCCTCGATGAGCAGTTCTTC

abundance: .
v_gene: TRBV28
d_gene: TRBD2
j_gene: TRBJ2-1
CDR3aa: CASSSNSLGLAGISYNEQFF
CDR3nt: TGTGCCAGCAGTTCCAATTCCCTTGGACTAGCGGGGATATCCTACAATGAGCAGTTCTTC

abundance: .
v_gene: TRBV6-1
d_gene: .
j_gene: TRBJ1-5
CDR3aa: CASSEAGIPNQPQHF
CDR3nt: TGTGCCAGCAGTGAAGCGGGGATACCGAATCAGCCCCAGCATTTT

abundance: .
v_gene: TRBV29-1
d_gene: TRBD2
j_gene: TRBJ2-3
CDR3aa: CSVRLLAQSSTDTQYF
CDR3nt: TGCAGCGTGAGGCTACTAGCGCAATCTAGCACAGATACGCAGTATTTT

abundance: .
v_gene: TRBV5-1
d_gene: .
j_gene: TRBJ1-4
CDR3aa: CASRGDSFNEKLFF
CDR3nt: TGCGCCAGCAGGGGTGACAGCTTCAATGAAAAACTGTTTTTT

abundance: .
v_gene: TRBV6-4
d_gene: .
j_gene: TRBJ1-3
CDR3aa: CASSVDGGAGNTIYF
CDR3nt: TGTGCCAGCAGTGTTGACGGAGGAGCTGGAAACACCATATATTTT

abundance: .
v_gene: TRBV28
d_gene: .
j_gene: TRBJ2-6
CDR3aa: CASSSSGRSGANVLTF
CDR3nt: TGTGCCAGCAGTTCCTCAGGGCGCTCTGGGGCCAACGTCCTGACTTTC

abundance: .
v_gene: TRBV5-1
d_gene: .
j_gene: TRBJ1-2
CDR3aa: CASSADGNGYTF
CDR3nt: TGCGCCAGCAGCGCCGACGGTAATGGCTACACCTTC

abundance: .
v_gene: TRBV4-1
d_gene: TRBD2
j_gene: TRBJ2-3
CDR3aa: CASSQQRLGSGNTDTQYF
CDR3nt: TGCGCCAGCAGCCAACAAAGATTGGGGAGCGGGAACACAGATACGCAGTATTTT

abundance: .
v_gene: TRBV28
d_gene: .
j_gene: TRBJ1-1
CDR3aa: CASMTGFRAFF
CDR3nt: TGTGCCAGCATGACAGGCTTTCGAGCTTTCTTT

abundance: .
v_gene: TRBV6-1
d_gene: .
j_gene: TRBJ2-7
CDR3aa: CASSEYYNYEQYF
CDR3nt: TGTGCCAGCAGTGAATACTATAACTACGAGCAGTACTTC

abundance: .
v_gene: TRBV6-5
d_gene: TRBD1
j_gene: TRBJ1-2
CDR3aa: CASSYFQGGHGYTF
CDR3nt: TGTGCCAGCAGTTACTTCCAGGGGGGCCATGGCTACACCTTC